This T cell receptor beta chain derives from a study of cytomegalovirus exposure and HLA in healthy donors. Study results and limitations: Clusters of TCRs from the first cohort tended to co-occur in the 95 to 150 validation repertoires (as a later analysis found). Cytomegalovirus-associated status was assigned to about 150 TCR beta chains.

Points on this clone: Antigen specificity is unknown.

Trimming cost V 1 base and J 3 bases, with 12 bases left between them. The V gene's germline CDR1 is MGHRA and CDR2 YSYEKL. The CDR3 sequence is 16 residues long. Repertoires were generated with immunoSEQ multiplex PCR, while TCRdb's copy carries only in-frame clones and drops some. Found here are about 150,000 clones, 94% of them singletons; the top ten hold approximately 1.8%. The source material was PBMCs. V is TRBV4-1 and J is TRBJ1-4; no definite D call. The receptor was derived from a man aged 18 to 30 in good health and CMV-seropositive. The CDR3 reads CASSQGSRTANEKLFF. The DNA of the CDR3 is TGCGCCAGCAGCCAAGGGTCACGCACGGCTAATGAAAAACTGTTTTTT.